The clone carrying this T cell receptor beta chain was counted a few times. Its antigen is unidentified. Trimming cost V 4 bases and J 0 bases, with 9 bases left between them. Germline V gives CDR1 ENHRY, CDR2 SYGVKD. The CDR3 length is 14 residues. This specimen comes from a study of CD8 T cells in ankylosing spondylitis. Notes on the study in general: Disease-linked clones were CD8+ and relatively rare in peripheral blood. Seemingly distinctive of ankylosing spondylitis blood was a TCR beta motif formed by eight highly homologous variants. Past research had described some motif variants in reactive arthritis synovial fluid and blood. Reportedly, significant enrichment of disease-linked clones occurred in matched ankylosing spondylitis synovial fluid.

Generation of TCR beta libraries employed quantitative 5'-RACE incorporating molecular barcodes. TCRdb itself ran the 5' RACE reads through MiXCR, one entry per CDR3 protein. The table shows 800,000 to 900,000 distinct CDR3 sequences, with 12% occurring only once. Sequenced: blood, either unsorted or a sorted T cell fraction (not recorded which). The TCR comes from a male donor with ankylosing spondylitis. The chain combines TRBV10-3 with TRBJ1-1; D uncertain. In nucleotides, the CDR3 is TGTGCCATCAGTGGGCAGCTCATGAACACTGAAGCTTTCTTT. It codes for CAISGQLMNTEAFF.